The T cell receptor beta chain described here comes from a study of T cell responses to AZD1222 COVID-19 vaccine. The CDR3 totals 16 residues. Losses at the gene ends were 1 base for V and 4 bases for J; bases not matched to a gene: 4. Per germline, CDR1 LGHNA and CDR2 YNFKEQ. Generated by immunoSEQ multiplex PCR, the TCRdb table keeps only in-frame clones and is missing some. The table records 90,000 to 130,000 clones, about 94% of them present only once. This TCR came from an adult who received the AZD1222 COVID-19 vaccine. This material consisted of peripheral blood, taken 28 days after the second AZD1222 dose. The chain uses TRBV4-2 and TRBJ2-1, with 10 bases aligning to TRBD2. The CDR3 nucleotides read TGTGCCAGCAGCCAAGTAGCGGGAGGACTATACAATGAGCAGTTCTTC. Residues: CASSQVAGGLYNEQFF.